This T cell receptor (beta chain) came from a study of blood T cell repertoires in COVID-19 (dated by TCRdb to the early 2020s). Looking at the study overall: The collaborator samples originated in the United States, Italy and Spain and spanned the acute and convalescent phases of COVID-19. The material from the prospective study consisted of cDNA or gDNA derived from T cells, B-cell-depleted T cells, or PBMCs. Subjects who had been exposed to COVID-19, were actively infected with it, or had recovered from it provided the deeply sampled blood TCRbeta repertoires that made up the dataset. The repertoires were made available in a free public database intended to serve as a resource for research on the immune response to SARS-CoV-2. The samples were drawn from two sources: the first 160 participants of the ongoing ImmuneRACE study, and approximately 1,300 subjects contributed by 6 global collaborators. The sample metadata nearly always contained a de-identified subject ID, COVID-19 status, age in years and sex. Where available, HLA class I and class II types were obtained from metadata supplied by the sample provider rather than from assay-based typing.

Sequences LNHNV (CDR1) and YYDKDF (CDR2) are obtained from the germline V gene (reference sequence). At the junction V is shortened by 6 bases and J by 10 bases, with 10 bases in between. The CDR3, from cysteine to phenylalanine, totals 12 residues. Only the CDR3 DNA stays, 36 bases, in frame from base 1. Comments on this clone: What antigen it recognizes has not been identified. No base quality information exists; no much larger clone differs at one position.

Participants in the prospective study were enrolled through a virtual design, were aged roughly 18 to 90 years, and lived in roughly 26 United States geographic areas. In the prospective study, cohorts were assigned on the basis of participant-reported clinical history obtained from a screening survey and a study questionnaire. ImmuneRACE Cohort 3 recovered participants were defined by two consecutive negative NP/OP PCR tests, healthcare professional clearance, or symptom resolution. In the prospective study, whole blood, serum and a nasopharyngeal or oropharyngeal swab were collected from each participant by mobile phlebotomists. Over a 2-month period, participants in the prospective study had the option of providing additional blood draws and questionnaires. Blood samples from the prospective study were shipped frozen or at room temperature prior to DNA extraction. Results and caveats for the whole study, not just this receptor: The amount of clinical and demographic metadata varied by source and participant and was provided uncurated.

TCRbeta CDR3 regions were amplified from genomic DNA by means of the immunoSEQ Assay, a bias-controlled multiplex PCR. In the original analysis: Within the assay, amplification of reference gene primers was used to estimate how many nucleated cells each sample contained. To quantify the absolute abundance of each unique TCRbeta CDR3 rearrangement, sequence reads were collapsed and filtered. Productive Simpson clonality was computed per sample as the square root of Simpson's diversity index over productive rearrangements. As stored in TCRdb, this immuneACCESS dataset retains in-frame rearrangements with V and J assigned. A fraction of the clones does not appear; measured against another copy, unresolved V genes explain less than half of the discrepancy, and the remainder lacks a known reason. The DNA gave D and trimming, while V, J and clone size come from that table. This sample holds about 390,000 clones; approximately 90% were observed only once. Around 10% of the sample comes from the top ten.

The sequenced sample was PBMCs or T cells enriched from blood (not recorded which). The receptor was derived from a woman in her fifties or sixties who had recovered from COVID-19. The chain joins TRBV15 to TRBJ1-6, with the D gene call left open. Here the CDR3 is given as CATSPLSSPLHF. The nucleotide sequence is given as TGTGCCACCAGTCCCCTGAGCTCACCCCTCCACTTT.